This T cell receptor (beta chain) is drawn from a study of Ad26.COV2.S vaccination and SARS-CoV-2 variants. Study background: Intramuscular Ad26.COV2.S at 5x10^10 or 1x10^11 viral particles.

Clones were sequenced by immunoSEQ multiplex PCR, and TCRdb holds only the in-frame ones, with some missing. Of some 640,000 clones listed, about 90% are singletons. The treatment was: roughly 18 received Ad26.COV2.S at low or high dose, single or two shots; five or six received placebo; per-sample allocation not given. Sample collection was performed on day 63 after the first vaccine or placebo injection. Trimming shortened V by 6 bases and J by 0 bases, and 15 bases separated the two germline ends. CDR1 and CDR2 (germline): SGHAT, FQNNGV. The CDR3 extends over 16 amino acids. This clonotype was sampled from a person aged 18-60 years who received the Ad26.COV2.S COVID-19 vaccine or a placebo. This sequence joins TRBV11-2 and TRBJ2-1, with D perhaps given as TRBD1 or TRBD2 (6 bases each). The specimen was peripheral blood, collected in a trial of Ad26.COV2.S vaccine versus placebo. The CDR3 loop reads CASRGVGGSSYNEQFF. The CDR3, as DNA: TGTGCCAGCAGGGGAGTAGGGGGGAGCTCCTACAATGAGCAGTTCTTC. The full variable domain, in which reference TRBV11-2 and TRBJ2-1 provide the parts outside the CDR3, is EAGVAQSPRYKIIEKRQSVAFWCNPISGHATLYWYQQILGQGPKLLIQFQNNGVVDDSQLPKDRFSAERLKGVDSTLKIQPAKLEDSAVYLCASRGVGGSSYNEQFFGPGTRLTVL.